The entry that follows covers one TCR beta chain sequence. Its target is not known. Measured with immunoSEQ multiplex PCR; TCRdb has only the in-frame clones, and not every one. The sample includes approximately 260,000 clones, around 88% of them seen just once. The data originate from a study of cytomegalovirus exposure and HLA in healthy donors. Turning to the study itself: Per a later analysis, the approximately 690 first-cohort and some 110 validation repertoires shared one platform. Study-wide results and caveats: TCR beta chains numbering under 200 were designated cytomegalovirus-associated. For most TCR sequences rarity was the rule, although some public TCRs occurred in many donors.

This CDR3 is built from 15 residues. Germline values: CDR1 LGHNT, CDR2 FRNRAP. The V end lost 4 bases, the J end lost 6 bases, and 19 bases lay between the germline ends. The origin of this receptor is a woman younger than 45 in good health and CMV-seropositive. The sample consisted of PBMCs. J is TRBJ2-7 and V is TRBV12-5, with D possibly being TRBD2 (5 bases). The CDR3 nucleotides read TGTGCTAGTGGTTCTCCCGCGGCCCTGGCGGGCGAGCAGTACTTC. It translates to CASGSPAALAGEQYF.